The 4 T cell receptor beta chains listed next were all sequenced from one sample in a study of radiotherapy plus CTLA-4 blockade in lung cancer. Data came from immunoSEQ multiplex PCR; TCRdb stores just in-frame clones and leaves some out. The repertoire includes tens of thousands of clones, about 88% of them detected once, and about 7.2% sits in the top ten. The sequencing here drew on peripheral blood, taken from a patient treated with radiotherapy plus ipilimumab. The receptors were sampled from a human donor with non-small cell lung cancer whose response to radiotherapy plus ipilimumab could not be evaluated.

The chain carries TRBV29-1 and TRBJ2-5; a weak D match, TRBD1 (5 bases). The J call is doubtful: the DNA matches TRBJ2-7 better. In germline, CDR1 is SQVTM, CDR2 ANQGSEA. CDR3 size: 13 residues. The CDR3 coding sequence is TGCAGCGTTGGATCTGACAGAGCCTACGAGCAGTACTTC. Translating it yields CSVGSDRAYEQYF.

This chain links TRBV7-2 with TRBJ2-3, with no clear D. The length of the CDR3 is 15 residues. V gave up 5 bases and J gave up 0 bases, with 12 bases separating them. Per the germline V gene, CDR1 is SGHTA and CDR2 is FQGNSA. The CDR3 protein is CASSRLVASTDTQYF. CDR3 nucleotide sequence: TGTGCCAGCAGCCGTCTAGTCGCGAGCACAGATACGCAGTATTTT.

The chain links TRBV7-8 to TRBJ2-3; D is uncertain. The CDR3 consists of 15 residues. The V gene's germline CDR1 is SGHVS and CDR2 FQNEAQ. Trimming cost V 5 bases and J 0 bases, with 12 bases left between them. DNA for the CDR3: TGTGCCAGCAGCCTTAGTACTTTTAGCACAGATACGCAGTATTTT. This encodes CASSLSTFSTDTQYF.

V usage is TRBV7-2 and J usage is TRBJ2-7; 11 nucleotides line up with TRBD2. With 5 bases clipped from V and 1 base from J, the junction kept 4 bases outside the gene matches. This CDR3 region has 15 residues. Germline V lookup: CDR1 SGHTA, CDR2 FQGNSA. This CDR3 is CASSRGLADSYEQYF. In DNA, the CDR3 is TGTGCCAGCAGCAGGGGACTAGCGGATTCCTACGAGCAGTACTTC.